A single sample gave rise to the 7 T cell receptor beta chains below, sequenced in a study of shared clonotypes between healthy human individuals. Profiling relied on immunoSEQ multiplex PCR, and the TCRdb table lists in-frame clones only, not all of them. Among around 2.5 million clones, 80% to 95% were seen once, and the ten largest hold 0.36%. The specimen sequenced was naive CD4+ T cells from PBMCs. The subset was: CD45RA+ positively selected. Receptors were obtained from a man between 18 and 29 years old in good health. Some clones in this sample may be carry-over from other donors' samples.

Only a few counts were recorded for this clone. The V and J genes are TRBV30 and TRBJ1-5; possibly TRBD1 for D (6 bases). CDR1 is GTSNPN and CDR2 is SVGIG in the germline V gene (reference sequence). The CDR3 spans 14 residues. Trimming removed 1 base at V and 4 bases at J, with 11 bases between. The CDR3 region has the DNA TGTGCCTGGAGTGATGGACAGCTTAATCAGCCCCAGCATTTT. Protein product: CAWSDGQLNQPQHF.

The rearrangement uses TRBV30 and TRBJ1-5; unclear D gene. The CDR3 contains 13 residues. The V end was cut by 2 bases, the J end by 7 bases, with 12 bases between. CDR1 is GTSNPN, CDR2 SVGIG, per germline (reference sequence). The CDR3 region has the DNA TGTGCCTGGAGTCAAGCTCGGGGACAGCCCCAGCATTTT. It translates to CAWSQARGQPQHF.

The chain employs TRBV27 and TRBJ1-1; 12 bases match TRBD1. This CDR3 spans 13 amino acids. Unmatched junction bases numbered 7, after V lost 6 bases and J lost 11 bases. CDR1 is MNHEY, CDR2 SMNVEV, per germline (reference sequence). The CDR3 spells CASRVRDRGQAFF. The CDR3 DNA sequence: TGTGCCAGCAGGGTCCGGGACAGGGGGCAGGCTTTCTTT.

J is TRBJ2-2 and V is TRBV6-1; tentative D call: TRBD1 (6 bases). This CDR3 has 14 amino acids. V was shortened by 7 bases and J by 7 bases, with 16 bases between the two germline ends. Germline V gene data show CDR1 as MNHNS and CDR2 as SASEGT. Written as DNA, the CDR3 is TGTGCCAGCACTTTGGGGGCGGTAGGCGGGGAGCTGTTTTTT. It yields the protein CASTLGAVGGELFF.

CDR3 amino acids: CASSQGSPAGVPPDTQYF. The DNA of the CDR3 is TGCGCCAGCAGCCAAGGGAGTCCGGCGGGAGTCCCCCCAGATACGCAGTATTTT. V gene TRBV4-1 combines with J gene TRBJ2-3; 7 nucleotides align to TRBD2. Looked up from germline, CDR1 is MGHRA and CDR2 is YSYEKL. This CDR3 comprises 18 residues. The trim removed 1 base at V and 4 bases at J, leaving 14 bases unmatched.

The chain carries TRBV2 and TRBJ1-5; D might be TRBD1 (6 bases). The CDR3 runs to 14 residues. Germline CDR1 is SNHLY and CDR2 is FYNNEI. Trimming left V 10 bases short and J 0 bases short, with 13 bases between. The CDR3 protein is CATRGAYSNQPQHF. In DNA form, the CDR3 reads TGTGCCACCAGGGGAGCTTATAGCAATCAGCCCCAGCATTTT. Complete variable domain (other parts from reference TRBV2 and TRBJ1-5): EPEVTQTPSHQVTQMGQEVILRCVPISNHLYFYWYRQILGQKVEFLVSFYNNEISEKSEIFDDQFSVERPDGSNFTLKIRSTKLEDSAMYFCATRGAYSNQPQHFGDGTRLSIL.

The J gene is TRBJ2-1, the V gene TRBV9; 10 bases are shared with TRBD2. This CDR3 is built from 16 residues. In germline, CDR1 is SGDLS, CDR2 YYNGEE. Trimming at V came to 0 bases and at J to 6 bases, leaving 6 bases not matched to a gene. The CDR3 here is CASSVVPSGSVNEQFF. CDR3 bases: TGTGCCAGCAGCGTAGTCCCTAGCGGGAGTGTCAATGAGCAGTTCTTC.